This T cell receptor beta chain was identified during a study of regulatory T cells in long-lasting Graves disease. Sample time point: persistent/refractory GD, antithyroid drugs over 5 years with positive TRAb. The authors made the TCR library using RNA they extracted from PBMCs. The TCR beta library used iRepertoire HTBI primers with Arm-PCR amplification of CDR3. As originally analysed: Sequenced samples collectively carried roughly 60 TRBV and roughly 15 TRBJ segments. TCRdb called the multiplex PCR reads again in MiXCR, with one record for every CDR3 protein. These V and J calls are TCRdb output, not the study's own analysis. The data contain over 300,000 distinct CDR3 sequences, around 19% of them singletons. CDR1 and CDR2 (germline): SNHLY, FYNNEI. The CDR3 covers 15 residues. The V end lost 0 bases, the J end lost 7 bases, and 13 bases lay between the germline ends. Points on this clonotype: As yet, its antigen is unknown.

General observations from the study: New patients shared 800 to 1,000 public clonotypes, fewer than the approximately 3,000 shared by persistent patients. Gene preferences differed: TRBV28, TRBJ1-2, TRBJ2-5 in persistent cases.

This sample comprised peripheral blood mononuclear cells (PBMCs), obtained when the disease was refractory, from a patient treated with antithyroid drugs. This sequence originates from a female donor with Graves disease. The chain couples TRBV2 to TRBJ1-5; D is ambiguous. The CDR3 DNA reads as TGTGCCAGCAGTGAAGCGCTAATGGGTGGACAGCCCCAGCATTTT. Its translation: CASSEALMGGQPQHF.